This is a list of T cell receptor beta chains from one sample in a study of cytomegalovirus exposure and HLA in healthy donors. The repertoire was sequenced with immunoSEQ multiplex PCR; TCRdb's copy has only in-frame clones and lacks some. The table has over 150,000 clones, about 80% seen once; the top ten hold about 2.2%. Material for sequencing was PBMCs. Every receptor here comes from a woman aged 30 to 39 in good health and CMV-seronegative. Both conserved end residues are part of each CDR3. A D gene is named only where the DNA matches it firmly. A clone size is listed for some rows: how often the clone was seen (once, few, many), or a class if it is expanded.

>.|TRBV5-1|TRBJ2-5|.
CASSFSEKVNLYQETQYF
TGCGCCAGCAGCTTCTCGGAGAAGGTAAACCTGTACCAAGAGACCCAGTACTTC
>.|TRBV5-1|TRBJ1-5|.
CASSSGDSNQPQHF
TGCGCCAGCAGCTCCGGAGATAGCAATCAGCCCCAGCATTTT
>.|TRBV15|TRBJ2-7|.
CATSSRQGRGEQYF
TGTGCCACCAGCAGCCGCCAGGGAAGGGGCGAGCAGTACTTC
>.|TRBV15|TRBJ2-6|.
CATSRGIPGGRADSGANVLTF
TGTGCCACCAGCAGAGGGATCCCGGGGGGCAGGGCAGACTCTGGGGCCAACGTCCTGACTTTC
>.|TRBV7-6|TRBJ2-7|TRBD1
CASSPNPDRGPNEQYF
TGTGCCAGCAGCCCCAACCCGGACAGGGGCCCCAACGAGCAGTACTTC
>.|TRBV10-1|TRBJ2-2|.
CASRRQAGTGELFF
TGCGCCAGCAGGAGACAGGCGGGCACCGGGGAGCTGTTTTTT
>.|TRBV2|TRBJ2-7|TRBD2
CASRIGLAVTYEQYF
TGTGCCAGCAGAATTGGACTAGCGGTCACCTACGAGCAGTACTTC
>.|TRBV28|TRBJ1-3|.
CASRDSRNTIYF
TGTGCCAGCCGCGATTCCAGAAACACCATATATTTT
>.|TRBV7-9|TRBJ2-5|.
CASSSPGTQYF
TGTGCCAGCAGCTCCCCCGGGACCCAGTACTTC
>.|TRBV6-1|TRBJ2-1|.
CASSEEVRRDNEQFF
TGTGCCAGCAGTGAAGAGGTCAGGCGGGACAATGAGCAGTTCTTC
>.|TRBV19|TRBJ1-1|.
CASSITRVNTEAFF
TGTGCCAGTAGTATCACCAGGGTGAACACTGAAGCTTTCTTT
>.|TRBV4-1|TRBJ2-7|TRBD2
CASSQDPAGITYEQYF
TGCGCCAGCAGCCAAGATCCAGCGGGAATAACCTACGAGCAGTACTTC
>.|TRBV4-1|TRBJ1-4|.
CASSQEGPSNEKLFF
TGCGCCAGCAGCCAAGAGGGGCCATCTAATGAAAAACTGTTTTTT
>.|TRBV7-2|TRBJ2-4|TRBD1
CASSGGKGASSAKNIQYF
TGTGCCAGCAGCGGGGGTAAGGGGGCATCTTCAGCCAAAAACATTCAGTACTTC
>.|TRBV29-1|TRBJ2-6|.
CSVGVSGANVLTF
TGCAGCGTCGGAGTATCTGGGGCCAACGTCCTGACTTTC
>.|TRBV6-5|TRBJ1-2|.
CASSYSWSGVGYGYTF
TGTGCCAGCAGTTACTCGTGGTCAGGGGTGGGCTATGGCTACACCTTC
>.|TRBV6-4|TRBJ2-3|.
CASSESGADTQYF
TGTGCCAGCAGCGAATCGGGGGCAGATACGCAGTATTTT
>.|TRBV28|TRBJ2-7|.
CASSLAQSYEQYF
TGTGCCAGCAGTTTAGCCCAGTCCTACGAGCAGTACTTC
>.|TRBV15|TRBJ2-6|TRBD1
CATSTMGQGAGANGLTF
TGTGCCACCAGCACAATGGGACAGGGAGCTGGGGCCAACGGCCTGACTTTC
>few|TRBV28|TRBJ2-1|TRBD2
CASSLGLAGFYNEQFF
TGTGCCAGCAGCCTCGGACTAGCGGGTTTCTACAATGAGCAGTTCTTC
>once|TRBV7-8|TRBJ1-2|.
CASSRRGWDYGYTF
TGTGCCAGCAGTCGGAGGGGATGGGACTATGGCTACACCTTC
>.|TRBV11-1|TRBJ2-1|TRBD1
CASSLVGEGDRQFF
TGTGCCAGCAGCTTAGTAGGTGAGGGGGACAGGCAGTTCTTC
>.|TRBV27|TRBJ2-7|TRBD2
CASRLAGWGSSYEQYF
TGTGCCAGCAGATTAGCGGGATGGGGGAGCTCCTACGAGCAGTACTTC
>.|TRBV28|TRBJ2-2|.
CASSPGTSPGELFF
TGTGCCAGCAGTCCGGGGACAAGTCCCGGGGAGCTGTTTTTT
>few|TRBV2|TRBJ2-7|.
CKQKAAYEQYF
TGCAAGCAGAAGGCGGCATACGAGCAGTACTTC
>.|TRBV5-1|TRBJ1-2|TRBD1
CASSPSGQANYGYTF
TGCGCCAGCAGCCCCTCGGGACAGGCCAACTATGGCTACACCTTC
>.|TRBV5-6|TRBJ1-5|.
CASSLRGNQPQHF
TGTGCCAGCAGCCTGCGGGGCAATCAGCCCCAGCATTTT
>.|TRBV7-2|TRBJ2-7|TRBD1
CASSYGTGGYEQYF
TGTGCCAGCAGCTACGGGACAGGGGGCTACGAGCAGTACTTC
>few|TRBV30|TRBJ1-5|.
CAWSSGYENQPQHF
TGTGCCTGGAGTTCGGGGTATGAGAATCAGCCCCAGCATTTT
>.|TRBV10-3|TRBJ2-7|TRBD1
CAIRSGQDSYEQYF
TGTGCCATCAGATCCGGACAGGACTCCTACGAGCAGTACTTC
>.|TRBV27|TRBJ1-2|TRBD1
CASSLVGGTGFFSSYTF
TGTGCCAGCAGTTTAGTAGGGGGGACAGGGTTTTTCAGCAGCTACACCTTC
>.|TRBV6-5|TRBJ2-5|TRBD1
CASSGGQGGTQYF
TGTGCCAGCAGTGGGGGACAGGGAGGGACCCAGTACTTC
>few|TRBV6-5|TRBJ2-6|.
CASSPGPGANVLTF
TGTGCCAGCAGTCCAGGGCCTGGGGCCAACGTCCTGACTTTC
>.|TRBV29-1|TRBJ2-2|.
CSVDILAAGELFF
TGCAGCGTTGACATCCTGGCGGCCGGGGAGCTGTTTTTT
>.|TRBV4-1|TRBJ2-2|TRBD2
CASSQDLAGEGNTGELFF
TGCGCCAGCAGCCAAGACCTAGCGGGAGAGGGGAACACCGGGGAGCTGTTTTTT
>.|TRBV10-3|TRBJ2-1|TRBD2
CAISEASGGTFGPYNEQFF
TGTGCCATCAGTGAAGCTAGCGGGGGGACTTTTGGACCTTACAATGAGCAGTTCTTC
>.|TRBV27|TRBJ1-5|.
CASSLGRGSQPQHF
TGTGCCAGCAGTTTAGGCAGGGGCAGTCAGCCCCAGCATTTT
>.|TRBV6-1|TRBJ2-1|TRBD1
CASSSTGVGLNEQFF
TGTGCCAGCAGCTCAACAGGGGTTGGGCTCAATGAGCAGTTCTTC
>.|TRBV9|TRBJ2-4|.
CASSAARFPSKNSQYF
TGTGCCAGCAGCGCCGCTCGATTCCCTTCCAAAAACAGTCAGTACTTC
>.|TRBV11-3|TRBJ2-2|.
CASSPRRQANTGELFF
TGTGCCAGCAGCCCTCGAAGACAGGCGAACACCGGGGAGCTGTTTTTT
>.|TRBV7-9|TRBJ1-4|.
CASSHSGWAGPATNEKLFF
TGTGCCAGCAGCCATTCAGGGTGGGCAGGCCCTGCAACTAATGAAAAACTGTTTTTT
>.|TRBV4-1|TRBJ2-1|TRBD2
CASSQDRRRGGRDSYNEQFF
TGCGCCAGCAGCCAAGATCGGAGGCGAGGCGGGAGGGACTCCTACAATGAGCAGTTCTTC
>.|TRBV5-1|TRBJ2-7|TRBD1
CASSFLQGAAYEQYF
TGCGCCAGCAGCTTCTTACAGGGGGCTGCTTACGAGCAGTACTTC
>.|TRBV10-1|TRBJ1-5|.
CASSVPTVSNQPQHF
TGCGCCAGCAGTGTACCCACTGTGAGCAATCAGCCCCAGCATTTT
>.|TRBV5-1|TRBJ2-7|.
CASSLWASASYEQYF
TGCGCCAGCAGCTTGTGGGCGTCGGCGTCCTACGAGCAGTACTTC
>.|TRBV29-1|TRBJ2-3|.
CSAEAGSRRGAGDTQYF
TGCAGCGCCGAGGCGGGGAGTAGGCGAGGGGCGGGAGATACGCAGTATTTT
>.|TRBV19|TRBJ2-2|.
CASRYSLNTGELFF
TGTGCCAGTAGGTACAGCCTAAACACCGGGGAGCTGTTTTTT
>once|TRBV19|TRBJ2-2|TRBD2
CASSITTSGRPGELFF
TGTGCCAGTAGTATTACGACTAGCGGGAGGCCCGGGGAGCTGTTTTTT
>few|TRBV6-6|TRBJ1-4|.
CASSYGQGTNEKLFF
TGTGCCAGCAGTTACGGGCAGGGGACTAATGAAAAACTGTTTTTT